This TCR beta chain was obtained from a study of PD-1 blockade in classical Hodgkin lymphoma. Assay used: immunoSEQ multiplex PCR; TCRdb lists only in-frame clones, some missing. The sample shows around 36,000 clones, 85% to 90% of them seen only once. Study results and limitations: Before treatment, complete responders showed about the same diversity as newly diagnosed patients.

The CDR3 contains 16 residues. CDR1 ENHRY and CDR2 SYGVKD come from the germline V gene. Trimming removed 7 bases from V and 0 bases from J; junction bases left unmatched: 5. Every patient relapsed after autologous stem cell transplantation, and brentuximab vedotin exposure varied. On this clone itself: The antigen remains unidentified.

The chain recombines TRBV10-3 with TRBJ2-3, with 12 bases matching TRBD2. The receptor was isolated from a human donor with classical Hodgkin lymphoma. Sequencing was performed on peripheral blood mononuclear cells (PBMCs), taken at baseline. The CDR3 here is CAITRGTSGSTDTQYF. The DNA for the CDR3 is TGTGCCATCACCCGAGGGACTAGCGGGAGCACAGATACGCAGTATTTT.